The sequence of this T cell receptor (beta chain) was determined in a study of blood T cells in healthy people across ages. Together with a sample-barcoded 5' primer, a J-beta primer mix was included in a second PCR lasting about 7 to 11 cycles. TCRdb redid the calling of the 5' RACE reads with MiXCR, one entry per CDR3 protein. The sample yields hundreds of thousands of distinct CDR3 sequences, about 32% seen once. This CDR3 is 15 amino acids long. Trimming pared 4 bases from V and 0 bases from J, leaving 13 bases between. Per germline, CDR1 SGHTA and CDR2 FQGNSA. Every sample gave at least 5.5 micrograms of total RNA when it was extracted. This clonotype was seen just once.

The rearrangement links TRBV7-2 to TRBJ2-7; D gene ambiguous. This TCR was recovered from a woman older than 75 in good health. Input material: blood. The CDR3 spells CASSSNLQSSYEQYF. Here the CDR3 DNA reads TGTGCCAGCAGCTCGAACTTGCAGAGCTCCTACGAGCAGTACTTC. Full variable domain (outside the CDR3, taken from reference TRBV7-2 and TRBJ2-7): GAGVSQSPSNKVTEKGKDVELRCDPISGHTALYWYRQSLGQGLEFLIYFQGNSAPDKSGLPSDRFSAERTGGSVSTLTIQRTQQEDSAVYLCASSSNLQSSYEQYFGPGTRLTVT.